These T cell receptor beta chains were read from a single sample in a study of blood T cell repertoires in COVID-19. Libraries were prepared by immunoSEQ multiplex PCR; TCRdb keeps only in-frame clonotypes and omits some of them. The sample records hundreds of thousands of clones, approximately 90% being singletons. Material for sequencing was PBMCs or T cells enriched from blood (not recorded which). Receptors originate from a young man who had recovered from COVID-19. Each CDR3 is given with its conserved first and last residue. Each record gives: D gene, clone size, J gene, V gene, CDR3 DNA, CDR3 protein. D genes are given only for firm matches. Clone size is shown for a subset of rows, as once, few, many or a class of expanded clone.

d_call: .
clone_size: .
j_call: TRBJ1-1
v_call: TRBV9
cdr3_nt: TGTGCCAGCAGCGTCAACAGGGCCACTGAAGCTTTCTTT
cdr3_aa: CASSVNRATEAFF

d_call: TRBD1
clone_size: .
j_call: TRBJ2-7
v_call: TRBV25-1
cdr3_nt: TGTGCCAGCAGTGTGGACAGGGCCCACGAGCAGTACTTC
cdr3_aa: CASSVDRAHEQYF

d_call: TRBD2
clone_size: once
j_call: TRBJ2-3
v_call: TRBV9
cdr3_nt: TGTGCCAGCAGCGTAGCACTAGCGGGAGAGTACACAGATACGCAGTATTTT
cdr3_aa: CASSVALAGEYTDTQYF

d_call: TRBD2
clone_size: .
j_call: TRBJ2-5
v_call: TRBV29-1
cdr3_nt: TGCAGCGTTGAACTAGCGGGGAGGGAGACCCAGTACTTC
cdr3_aa: CSVELAGRETQYF

d_call: TRBD1
clone_size: .
j_call: TRBJ1-5
v_call: TRBV2
cdr3_nt: TGTGCCGTTTCGGGGGACAGGGGGCTTGTTCAGCCCCAGCATTTT
cdr3_aa: CAVSGDRGLVQPQHF

d_call: TRBD2
clone_size: once
j_call: TRBJ2-2
v_call: TRBV5-6
cdr3_nt: TGTGCCAGCAGCTTGCCAGCGGGGTACACCGGGGAGCTGTTTTTT
cdr3_aa: CASSLPAGYTGELFF

d_call: .
clone_size: .
j_call: TRBJ2-5
v_call: TRBV12-1
cdr3_nt: TGTGTCAGCAGCCCCCGTATGGTAGCATTCCGAGAGACCCAGTACTTC
cdr3_aa: CVSSPRMVAFRETQYF

d_call: TRBD1
clone_size: .
j_call: TRBJ1-5
v_call: TRBV7-2
cdr3_nt: TGTGCCAGCAGCTCAGGGACAGGGAACCTAGGGGGTCAGCCCCAGCATTTT
cdr3_aa: CASSSGTGNLGGQPQHF

d_call: .
clone_size: .
j_call: TRBJ1-3
v_call: TRBV7-6
cdr3_nt: TGTGCCAGCAGCTTAGTTAGTGACATCCTATATTTT
cdr3_aa: CASSLVSDILYF

d_call: .
clone_size: .
j_call: TRBJ1-2
v_call: TRBV6-5
cdr3_nt: TGTGCCAGCCTTTTAATCACAGGGACTGGCTACACCTTC
cdr3_aa: CASLLITGTGYTF

d_call: TRBD1
clone_size: .
j_call: TRBJ2-1
v_call: TRBV2
cdr3_nt: TGTGCCAGCATCGAGGGACAGGCCTACAATGAGCAGTTCTTC
cdr3_aa: CASIEGQAYNEQFF

d_call: TRBD2
clone_size: .
j_call: TRBJ2-1
v_call: TRBV19
cdr3_nt: TGTGCCAGTACCACGACTAGCGGGAGGGGACAGTTCTTC
cdr3_aa: CASTTTSGRGQFF

d_call: TRBD1
clone_size: .
j_call: TRBJ2-2
v_call: TRBV10-3
cdr3_nt: TGTGCCATCAGTGAGTCGATTGGGACAGGGAGTACCGGGGAGCTGTTTTTT
cdr3_aa: CAISESIGTGSTGELFF

d_call: TRBD2
clone_size: .
j_call: TRBJ2-1
v_call: TRBV7-9
cdr3_nt: TGTGCCAGCAGCTTAACCCGGGGGGAGCACTACAATGAGCAGTTCTTC
cdr3_aa: CASSLTRGEHYNEQFF

d_call: .
clone_size: .
j_call: TRBJ1-1
v_call: TRBV15
cdr3_nt: TGTGCCACCGGAGGGGACGATATCATGAACACTGAAGCTTTCTTT
cdr3_aa: CATGGDDIMNTEAFF

d_call: TRBD1
clone_size: .
j_call: TRBJ1-6
v_call: TRBV6-5
cdr3_nt: TGTGCCAGCAGGTACCAGGGACAGCTGCCCCTCCACTTT
cdr3_aa: CASRYQGQLPLHF

d_call: .
clone_size: .
j_call: TRBJ2-2
v_call: TRBV9
cdr3_nt: TGTGCCAGCAGCGTAGGATCGAGCGTGAACACCGGGGAGCTGTTTTTT
cdr3_aa: CASSVGSSVNTGELFF

d_call: .
clone_size: .
j_call: TRBJ2-7
v_call: TRBV27
cdr3_nt: TGTGCCAGCAGTTCGGGGACCTACGAGCAGTACTTC
cdr3_aa: CASSSGTYEQYF

d_call: TRBD1
clone_size: .
j_call: TRBJ2-1
v_call: TRBV19
cdr3_nt: TGTGCCAGTAGTATTTTGGACAGGAGTTACAATGAGCAGTTCTTC
cdr3_aa: CASSILDRSYNEQFF

d_call: TRBD1
clone_size: once
j_call: TRBJ1-1
v_call: TRBV11-2
cdr3_nt: TGTGCCAGCAGCCTAATACAGGGGTCAAACACTGAAGCTTTCTTT
cdr3_aa: CASSLIQGSNTEAFF

d_call: TRBD2
clone_size: once
j_call: TRBJ2-7
v_call: TRBV7-9
cdr3_nt: TGTGCCAGCAGCTTAGATAGCGGGGGTCTCTACGAGCAGTACTTC
cdr3_aa: CASSLDSGGLYEQYF

d_call: .
clone_size: once
j_call: TRBJ1-1
v_call: TRBV6-1
cdr3_nt: TGTGCCAGCAGTGAACAACCTGGGCACCTTGAAGCTTTCTTT
cdr3_aa: CASSEQPGHLEAFF

d_call: .
clone_size: .
j_call: TRBJ2-5
v_call: TRBV23-1
cdr3_nt: TGCGCCAGCAGTCAATCCGAGCGACTGTACCAAGAGACCCAGTACTTC
cdr3_aa: CASSQSERLYQETQYF

d_call: TRBD2
clone_size: .
j_call: TRBJ2-1
v_call: TRBV12-5
cdr3_nt: TGTGCTAGTGGGTTGTCTCTAGCGGGGGGACCAGCGATCTACAATGAGCAGTTCTTC
cdr3_aa: CASGLSLAGGPAIYNEQFF

d_call: TRBD2
clone_size: .
j_call: TRBJ2-3
v_call: TRBV5-4
cdr3_nt: TGTGCCAGCAGCTTGGCGGGGGGGCGAACAGATACGCAGTATTTT
cdr3_aa: CASSLAGGRTDTQYF

d_call: TRBD1
clone_size: .
j_call: TRBJ2-7
v_call: TRBV2
cdr3_nt: TGTGCCAGCCGCCGGGGGACAGGGGGTTACGAGCAGTACTTC
cdr3_aa: CASRRGTGGYEQYF

d_call: .
clone_size: few
j_call: TRBJ2-7
v_call: TRBV15
cdr3_nt: TGTGCCACCAGCAGAGATAAAAGTGTGAGGCAGGGCAGTGGTTCCTACGAGCAGTACTTC
cdr3_aa: CATSRDKSVRQGSGSYEQYF

d_call: TRBD1
clone_size: .
j_call: TRBJ2-1
v_call: TRBV6-5
cdr3_nt: TGTGCCAGCAGTTACTGGCAGGGGGCCTCCAATGAGCAGTTCTTC
cdr3_aa: CASSYWQGASNEQFF

d_call: TRBD1
clone_size: .
j_call: TRBJ1-5
v_call: TRBV30
cdr3_nt: TGTGCCTGGAGTTGTCGACAGGGGTTTGGGACCAATCAGCCCCAGCATTTT
cdr3_aa: CAWSCRQGFGTNQPQHF

d_call: .
clone_size: .
j_call: TRBJ2-7
v_call: TRBV9
cdr3_nt: TGTGCCAGCAGCGTAGAGAGTTACCCCTACGAGCAGTACTTC
cdr3_aa: CASSVESYPYEQYF

d_call: TRBD1
clone_size: .
j_call: TRBJ2-7
v_call: TRBV24-1
cdr3_nt: TGTGCCACCAGGAGCGGGACAGGGTCCTACGAGCAGTACTTC
cdr3_aa: CATRSGTGSYEQYF

d_call: TRBD1
clone_size: .
j_call: TRBJ2-5
v_call: TRBV18
cdr3_nt: TGTGCCAGCTCACGACAGGGGCAAGAGACCCAGTACTTC
cdr3_aa: CASSRQGQETQYF